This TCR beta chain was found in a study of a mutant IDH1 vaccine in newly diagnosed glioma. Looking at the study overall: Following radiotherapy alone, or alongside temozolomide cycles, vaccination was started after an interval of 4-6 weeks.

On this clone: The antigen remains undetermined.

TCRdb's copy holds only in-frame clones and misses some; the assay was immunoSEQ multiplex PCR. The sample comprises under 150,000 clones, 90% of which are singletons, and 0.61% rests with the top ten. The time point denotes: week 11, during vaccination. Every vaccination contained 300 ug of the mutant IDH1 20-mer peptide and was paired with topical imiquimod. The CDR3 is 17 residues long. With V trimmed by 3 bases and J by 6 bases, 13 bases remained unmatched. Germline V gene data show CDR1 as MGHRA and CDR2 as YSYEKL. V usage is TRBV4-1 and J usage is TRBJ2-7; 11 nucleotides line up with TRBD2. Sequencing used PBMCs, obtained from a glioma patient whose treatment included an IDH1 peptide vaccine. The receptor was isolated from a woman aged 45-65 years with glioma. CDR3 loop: CASSQDTSGRILFEQYF. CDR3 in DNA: TGCGCCAGCAGCCAGGACACTAGCGGGAGAATTCTCTTCGAGCAGTACTTC.